Each of the 8 T cell receptor beta chains below was sequenced from the same sample in a study of CD8 T cells in ankylosing spondylitis. Using its own MiXCR run on the 5' RACE reads, TCRdb lists one record per CDR3 protein. The sample contains about 350,000 distinct CDR3 sequences, around 20% of which appear only once. Sequencing was done on a sample of blood, either unsorted or a sorted T cell fraction (not recorded which). These receptors all come from a male donor with ankylosing spondylitis or in good health (not recorded which).

V is TRBV6-5 and J is TRBJ2-1; 8 nucleotides align to TRBD2. Germline V gene sequence: CDR1 MNHEY, CDR2 SVGAGI. V trimming: 3 bases; J trimming: 8 bases; junction bases outside the gene matches: 12. The CDR3 totals 16 residues. CDR3 nucleotides: TGTGCCAGCAGTTATTTAGCGGGGACCTGGGGGTATGAGCAGTTCTTC. Protein product: CASSYLAGTWGYEQFF.

The sample holds a few counts of this clonotype. The rearrangement uses TRBV15 and TRBJ1-1, with D hard to call. This CDR3 comprises 15 residues. CDR1 is LNHNV and CDR2 is YYDKDF in the germline V gene (reference sequence). The V end was cut by 1 base, the J end by 6 bases, with 15 bases between. The CDR3 bases are TGTGCCACCAGCAGAGTTTGGGGAATGGATTCTGAAGCTTTCTTT. This codes for CATSRVWGMDSEAFF.

The sample holds a few counts of this clonotype. This chain links TRBV12-3 or TRBV12-4 with TRBJ2-5, with 10 bases identical to TRBD1. The CDR3 is made up of 15 amino acids. V trimming: 7 bases; J trimming: 5 bases; junction bases outside the gene matches: 10. CDR3 DNA sequence: TGTGCCAGCACCATCGGGACAGGGGCGGGGGAGACCCAGTACTTC. As protein: CASTIGTGAGETQYF.

The sample holds a few counts of this clonotype. The genes are TRBV12-3 or TRBV12-4 and TRBJ1-1; 7 nucleotides line up with TRBD1. This CDR3 has 14 amino acids. V shed 0 bases and J 10 bases; nucleotides not matched to a gene: 8. The CDR3 sequence: CASSLAPGQPVAFF. The CDR3 nucleotides read TGTGCCAGCAGTTTAGCTCCGGGACAGCCCGTAGCTTTCTTT.

J is TRBJ2-5 and V is TRBV29-1, with 9 bases identical to TRBD2. V was pared by 3 bases and J by 4 bases, with 6 bases of the junction left unmatched. Germline CDR1 is SQVTM and CDR2 is ANQGSEA. This CDR3 is 14 amino acids long. This chain's CDR3 is CSVDPSGARETQYF. For the CDR3, the DNA is TGCAGCGTTGACCCTAGCGGGGCTAGAGAGACCCAGTACTTC.

The chain recombines TRBV28 with TRBJ2-1, with D tentatively TRBD1 or TRBD2 (6 bases each). Between the trimmed V and J ends, which lost 5 bases and 15 bases, there was a span of 20 bases. The CDR3 runs to 13 residues. Germline V gene lookup returns CDR1 MDHEN and CDR2 SYDVKM. The CDR3 coding sequence is TGTGCCAGCAGTCCCCTTGCGAACCCGGGGGCGTTCTTC. Its protein product is CASSPLANPGAFF.

This clonotype was found a few times. The chain uses TRBV28 and TRBJ1-5; D is uncertain. V was trimmed by 7 bases and J by 2 bases, leaving 12 bases between them. Per germline, CDR1 MDHEN and CDR2 SYDVKM. The CDR3 loop spans 14 amino acids. In DNA, the CDR3 is TGTGCCAGCACCCACCGGAGGGGCAATCAGCCCCAGCATTTT. Its translation: CASTHRRGNQPQHF.

This clonotype was observed a handful of times. This rearrangement joins TRBV21-1 to TRBJ2-3. TRBV21-1 is designated a pseudogene. This CDR3 region has 13 residues. As DNA, the CDR3 is TGTGCCAGCAGCAAAGAAATAGGGGATACGCAGTATTTT. It codes for CASSKEIGDTQYF.